The 27 T cell receptor beta chains below all came from one sample that was sequenced in a study of regulatory T cells in long-lasting Graves disease. The TCR beta library used iRepertoire HTBI primers with Arm-PCR amplification of CDR3. Via MiXCR, TCRdb re-called the multiplex PCR reads, giving one row per CDR3 protein. The table includes roughly 450,000 distinct CDR3 sequences, roughly 20% detected once. The time point: persistent/refractory GD, antithyroid drugs over 5 years with positive TRAb. RNA isolated from PBMCs was used to make the TCR library. Here the sequenced sample was peripheral blood mononuclear cells (PBMCs), taken when the disease was refractory, from a patient treated with antithyroid drugs. The origin of the receptors is a female donor with Graves disease.

The chain joins TRBV4-1 to TRBJ2-7, with 7 bases that match TRBD2. Losses at the gene ends were 3 bases for V and 5 bases for J; bases not matched to a gene: 7. The CDR3 is 14 residues long. Germline V gene sequence: CDR1 MGHRA, CDR2 YSYEKL. This CDR3 is CASSHGLGGDEQYF. The CDR3 nucleotides are TGCGCCAGCAGCCACGGACTAGGAGGGGACGAGCAGTACTTC.

The chain has TRBV5-1 and TRBJ2-5, with a weak D call TRBD2 (6 bases). Per germline, CDR1 SGHRS and CDR2 YFSETQ. The CDR3 runs to 15 residues. V was shortened by 4 bases and J by 2 bases, with 15 bases between the two germline ends. DNA for the CDR3: TGCGCCAGCAGCCCCAGAGGAGGGCCACAAGAGACCCAGTACTTC. This encodes CASSPRGGPQETQYF.

V is TRBV7-9 and J is TRBJ2-5; the match to TRBD2 covers 9 bases. Germline assignment: CDR1 SEHNR and CDR2 FQNEAQ (reference sequence). Trimming took 5 bases from V and 7 from J; bases not matched to a gene: 14. The CDR3 is 16 residues long. The DNA of the CDR3 is TGTGCCAGCAGCGGCGCCGGGCGGGAGGGCCGGGTGACCCAGTACTTC. Translating it yields CASSGAGREGRVTQYF. Complete variable domain (other parts from reference TRBV7-9 and TRBJ2-5): DTGVSQNPRHKITKRGQNVTFRCDPISEHNRLYWYRQTLGQGPEFLTYFQNEAQLEKSRLLSDRFSAERPKGSFSTLEIQRTEQGDSAMYLCASSGAGREGRVTQYFGPGTRLLVL.

The chain couples TRBV7-9 to TRBJ2-1; unclear D gene. V was trimmed by 3 bases and J by 12 bases, leaving 12 bases between them. This CDR3 contains 12 residues. In germline, CDR1 is SEHNR, CDR2 FQNEAQ (reference sequence). CDR3 sequence (DNA): TGTGCCAGCAGCTTTTCGTTGGATGGGCAGTTCTTC. It specifies CASSFSLDGQFF. Complete variable domain (other parts from reference TRBV7-9 and TRBJ2-1): DTGVSQNPRHKITKRGQNVTFRCDPISEHNRLYWYRQTLGQGPEFLTYFQNEAQLEKSRLLSDRFSAERPKGSFSTLEIQRTEQGDSAMYLCASSFSLDGQFFGPGTRLTVL.

The rearrangement joins TRBV14 to TRBJ2-7; no firm D call. Germline CDR1 reads SGHDN; CDR2 reads FVKESK. Trimming removed 1 base at V and 5 bases at J, with 12 bases between. This CDR3 is 14 amino acids long. The CDR3 DNA follows: TGTGCCAGCAGCCAAGCCCAGACGACCAACGAGCAGTACTTC. Translation gives CASSQAQTTNEQYF.

At least ten counts were recorded for this clonotype. The CDR3 spells CASSSRDTGPYEQYF. The CDR3 coding sequence is TGTGCCAGCAGTTCACGGGACACGGGTCCCTACGAGCAGTACTTC. The genes are TRBV6-5 and TRBJ2-7; weak D call: TRBD1 (6 bases). This CDR3 has 15 residues. Germline CDR1 reads MNHEY; CDR2 reads SVGAGI. The V gene lost 4 bases and the J gene lost 2 bases, with 15 bases spanning the gap.

There are a few counts of this clonotype. This chain uses TRBV4-1 with TRBJ2-5; D possibly corresponds to TRBD2 (5 bases). The CDR3 runs 14 residues. Between the trimmed V and J ends, which lost 3 bases and 2 bases, there was a span of 10 bases. CDR1 is MGHRA, CDR2 YSYEKL, per germline. CDR3 sequence (DNA): TGCGCCAGCAGCCAGAGCGAGGGTCAAGAGACCCAGTACTTC. Translated: CASSQSEGQETQYF.

The sample holds a few counts of this clonotype. The J gene is TRBJ2-5, the V gene TRBV7-9; no reliable D call. From germline, CDR1 is SEHNR and CDR2 FQNEAQ (reference sequence). V shed 7 bases and J shed 5 bases, with 14 bases lying between them. CDR3 size: 13 residues. The CDR3 reads CASTGRAGETQYF. The CDR3 DNA is TGTGCCAGCACGGGCCGCGCCGGGGAGACCCAGTACTTC.

The chain recombines TRBV27 with TRBJ2-7; D gene unclear. Trimming cost V 3 bases and J 0 bases, with 9 bases left between them. CDR1 is MNHEY, CDR2 SMNVEV, per germline (reference sequence). The CDR3 extends over 14 amino acids. CDR3 nucleotides: TGTGCCAGCAGTTTGTGGCAGAGCTCCTACGAGCAGTACTTC. Its translation: CASSLWQSSYEQYF.

The V gene is TRBV7-9, the J gene TRBJ2-7; 9 bases line up with TRBD1. Unmatched junction bases numbered 13, after V lost 11 bases and J lost 2 bases. This CDR3 has 15 amino acids. The germline CDR1 and CDR2 sequences are SEHNR and FQNEAQ (reference sequence). The CDR3 DNA reads TGTGCCGTCGTAGGGACAGGGTACCGAACCTACGAGCAGTACTTC. Translating gives CAVVGTGYRTYEQYF.

This clonotype was counted many times. The V gene is TRBV7-8, the J gene TRBJ1-4; D remains unclear. The CDR3 contains 16 residues. From germline, CDR1 is SGHVS and CDR2 FQNEAQ. Trimming removed 5 bases at V and 6 bases at J, with 19 bases between. In DNA, the CDR3 is TGTGCCAGCAGCAGATTGGAAGAGCGAGTTCATGAAAAACTGTTTTTT. Encoded protein: CASSRLEERVHEKLFF. Supplemented by reference TRBV7-8 and TRBJ1-4, the full variable domain reads GAGVSQSPRYKVAKRGQDVALRCDPISGHVSLFWYQQALGQGPEFLTYFQNEAQLDKSGLPSDRFFAERPEGSVSTLKIQRTQQEDSAVYLCASSRLEERVHEKLFFGSGTQLSVL.

The sample holds a few counts of this clonotype. The chain combines TRBV4-3 with TRBJ1-1, with TRBD1 identical over 8 bases. The CDR3 length is 16 residues. V trimming: 1 base; J trimming: 4 bases; junction bases outside the gene matches: 8. In germline, CDR1 is LGHNA, CDR2 YSLEER. CDR3 DNA sequence: TGCGCCAGCAGCCAAGGGACAGGGACATTAGTCACTGAAGCTTTCTTT. As protein: CASSQGTGTLVTEAFF.

V usage is TRBV7-8 and J usage is TRBJ1-5; tentatively, D is TRBD1 (6 bases). From germline, CDR1 is SGHVS and CDR2 FQNEAQ. The CDR3 loop spans 16 amino acids. Trimming pared 5 bases from V and 1 base from J, leaving 15 bases between. Written as DNA, the CDR3 is TGTGCCAGCAGCCCTGACAGGTTTTTCAGCAATCAGCCCCAGCATTTT. Translated: CASSPDRFFSNQPQHF.

This clonotype has only a few counts. The rearrangement joins TRBV29-1 to TRBJ2-7; 8 nucleotides match TRBD2. The germline V gene has CDR1 SQVTM and CDR2 ANQGSEA. The CDR3 runs 16 residues. V trimming: 0 bases; J trimming: 2 bases; junction bases outside the gene matches: 9. The CDR3 reads CSVEELTSDKTYEQYF. CDR3 in DNA: TGCAGCGTTGAAGAATTGACTAGCGACAAGACCTACGAGCAGTACTTC.

This clonotype was seen more than once but under ten times. The chain carries TRBV29-1 and TRBJ1-1, with D maybe TRBD1 (5 bases). Trimming cost V 4 bases and J 1 base, with 10 bases left between them. Germline lookup yields CDR1 SQVTM and CDR2 ANQGSEA. The CDR3 runs to 13 residues. CDR3 protein: CSVVRARNTEAFF. The CDR3 DNA sequence: TGCAGCGTTGTCAGGGCTCGGAACACTGAAGCTTTCTTT.

This clonotype has more than one count but fewer than ten. This chain joins TRBV14 and TRBJ2-7, with D tentatively TRBD1 or TRBD2 (5 bases each). The CDR3 length is 15 residues. Per germline, CDR1 SGHDN and CDR2 FVKESK. V lost 0 bases and J lost 3, with 12 bases in between. The CDR3 sequence: CASSQDPRGFYEQYF. CDR3 bases: TGTGCCAGCAGCCAAGATCCGAGGGGTTTCTACGAGCAGTACTTC.

This clonotype was seen a handful of times. The rearrangement uses TRBV19 and TRBJ1-5, with 10 bases identical to TRBD1. Trimming removed 2 bases from V and 7 bases from J; junction bases left unmatched: 5. The germline gives CDR1 LNHDA, CDR2 SQIVND (reference sequence). The CDR3 totals 15 residues. The CDR3 DNA follows: TGTGCCAGTAGTATATTAGGACAGGGGGTCCAGCCCCAGCATTTT. Protein: CASSILGQGVQPQHF.

This clonotype has a count of ten or more. This chain links TRBV12-3 or TRBV12-4 with TRBJ1-1, with 7 bases aligning to TRBD1. Trimming removed 4 bases from V and 0 bases from J; junction bases left unmatched: 8. CDR3 size: 16 residues. CDR3 loop: CASSSGTVPMNTEAFF. CDR3 DNA sequence: TGTGCCAGCAGTTCCGGGACAGTCCCCATGAACACTGAAGCTTTCTTT.

The chain carries TRBV11-2 and TRBJ2-3; TRBD1 matches 10 bases. The CDR3 contains 15 residues. CDR1 and CDR2 (germline): SGHAT, FQNNGV. J was trimmed by 3 bases and V by 5 bases; bases with no gene match: 5. The CDR3 sequence is CASSLRQGATDTQYF. The CDR3 DNA follows: TGTGCCAGCAGCCTTCGACAGGGGGCTACAGATACGCAGTATTTT.

This clonotype was seen more than once but under ten times. The V and J genes are TRBV28 and TRBJ2-7; D unresolved. This CDR3 has 11 residues. Per germline, CDR1 MDHEN and CDR2 SYDVKM. The V end was cut by 6 bases, the J end by 4 bases, with 7 bases between. CDR3 loop: CASRTQYEQYF. The CDR3 DNA follows: TGTGCCAGCAGAACACAGTACGAGCAGTACTTC.

This rearrangement joins TRBV7-9 to TRBJ2-5; no clear D gene. The CDR3 length is 14 residues. Between the trimmed V and J ends, which lost 4 bases and 5 bases, there was a span of 14 bases. Germline V gives CDR1 SEHNR, CDR2 FQNEAQ (reference sequence). In nucleotides, the CDR3 is TGTGCCAGCAGCTCCTCGGATAGCCAGGAGACCCAGTACTTC. Translated, it gives CASSSSDSQETQYF. The full variable domain, in which reference TRBV7-9 and TRBJ2-5 provide the parts outside the CDR3, is DTGVSQNPRHKITKRGQNVTFRCDPISEHNRLYWYRQTLGQGPEFLTYFQNEAQLEKSRLLSDRFSAERPKGSFSTLEIQRTEQGDSAMYLCASSSSDSQETQYFGPGTRLLVL.

This clonotype was counted many times. The chain uses TRBV7-3 and TRBJ1-1; the D gene is possibly TRBD1 (6 bases). V was clipped by 1 base and J by 1 base, with 13 bases between them. Per germline, CDR1 SGHTA and CDR2 FQGTGA. The CDR3 covers 16 residues. The CDR3 is CASSLNQGPRNTEAFF. The CDR3 region has the DNA TGTGCCAGCAGCTTAAATCAGGGGCCGAGGAACACTGAAGCTTTCTTT.

This clonotype was seen many times. This sequence joins TRBV28 and TRBJ2-7; D tentatively fits TRBD1 or TRBD2 (5 bases each). This CDR3 is built from 13 residues. CDR1 is MDHEN and CDR2 is SYDVKM in the germline V gene. V lost 3 bases and J lost 12, with 18 bases in between. This CDR3 reads CASSFFRDEQWYF. The CDR3 nucleotides are TGTGCCAGCAGTTTTTTCCGGGACGAGCAATGGTACTTC.

This clonotype was observed at least ten times. This sequence joins TRBV7-9 and TRBJ1-2; TRBD1 aligns across 7 bases. The ends lost 3 bases at V and 3 bases at J; junction bases unmatched: 1. The germline CDR1 and CDR2 sequences are SEHNR and FQNEAQ (reference sequence). This CDR3 has 13 residues. The CDR3 DNA reads as TGTGCCAGCAGCTTCCAGGGGGACTATGGCTACACCTTC. Its translation is CASSFQGDYGYTF.

This sequence joins TRBV7-9 and TRBJ1-3; D is unclear. The germline V gene has CDR1 SEHNR and CDR2 FQNEAQ (reference sequence). The length of the CDR3 is 12 residues. Trimming left V 5 bases short and J 3 bases short, with 5 bases between. The CDR3 nucleotides read TGTGCCAGCAGCGCGAATGGAAACACCATATATTTT. This encodes CASSANGNTIYF.

This clonotype was counted at least ten times. The chain recombines TRBV12-3 or TRBV12-4 with TRBJ1-1; TRBD1 is a possible D gene (5 bases). Trimming shortened V by 4 bases and J by 5 bases, and 8 bases separated the two germline ends. CDR3 length equals 12 residues. CDR3 sequence: CASSSGTTEAFF. DNA of the CDR3: TGTGCCAGCAGTTCTGGGACGACTGAAGCTTTCTTT.

This clonotype has only one observation. The chain combines TRBV7-9 with TRBJ1-3; a possible D gene is TRBD1 (6 bases). The CDR3 has 15 amino acids. V was trimmed by 4 bases and J by 1 base, leaving 11 bases between them. The V gene's germline CDR1 is SEHNR and CDR2 FQNEAQ (reference sequence). The CDR3 is CASSSPTGSGNTIYF. The CDR3 bases are TGTGCCAGCAGCTCCCCTACAGGGTCTGGAAACACCATATATTTT.